This T cell receptor (beta chain) was identified in a study of blood T cell repertoires in COVID-19. Study summary: Samples taken during acute and convalescent COVID-19 were collected in the United States, Italy and Spain. T cells, B-cell-depleted T cells, or PBMCs provided the cDNA or gDNA that served as material.

Original processing methods: Estimated nucleated cell counts came from reference gene primer amplification. Profiled with immunoSEQ multiplex PCR; TCRdb holds only in-frame clones, not every one. V and J calls and clone size are as listed in that table; D and trimming were resolved from the DNA. Among 240,000 or so clones listed, 82% were seen once. Per germline, CDR1 LNHDA and CDR2 SQIVND (reference sequence). CDR3 size: 17 residues. V was pared by 1 base and J by 3 bases, with 19 bases between. The origin of this receptor is a woman aged 60 to 75 with active or convalescent COVID-19. Sequencing used peripheral blood. The V call is TRBV19, the J call TRBJ2-7; D gene uncertain. CDR3 amino acids: CASSIGSIQVSGYEQYF. Written as DNA, the CDR3 is TGTGCCAGTAGTATAGGGTCAATCCAGGTTTCTGGCTACGAGCAGTACTTC.